The 5 T cell receptor beta chains in this list originate from one sample, sequenced in a study of T cells after yellow fever vaccination. In TCRdb, the 5' RACE reads were re-called with MiXCR into one record per CDR3 protein. The sample lists roughly 330,000 distinct CDR3 sequences, about 4% seen once, with less than 25% in the top ten. Sequencing used PBMCs, obtained 5 days after the yellow fever booster vaccination. Receptors originate from a young man who received the YFV17D yellow fever vaccine.

This clonotype was observed a handful of times. The chain is built from TRBV5-1 and TRBJ1-6, with D possibly TRBD1 on 5 matching bases. This CDR3 contains 18 residues. Germline CDR1 reads SGHRS; CDR2 reads YFSETQ. Trimming removed 0 bases at V and 0 bases at J, with 13 bases between. CDR3 amino acids: CASSLEGVRSSYNSPLHF. CDR3 DNA: TGCGCCAGCAGCTTGGAAGGGGTCAGGAGCTCCTATAATTCACCCCTCCACTTT.

This rearrangement joins TRBV20-1 to TRBJ2-2; weak D call: TRBD2 (5 bases). CDR3 length: 15 amino acids. V was shortened by 0 bases and J by 2 bases, with 10 bases between the two germline ends. The V gene's germline CDR1 is DFQATT and CDR2 SNEGSKA (reference sequence). CDR3 sequence: CSARDRTSNTGELFF. DNA of the CDR3: TGCAGTGCTAGAGATCGCACTAGTAACACCGGGGAGCTGTTTTTT.

This clonotype was found many times. The rearrangement joins TRBV20-1 to TRBJ1-1, with D possibly TRBD1 on 5 matching bases. Germline V gene lookup returns CDR1 DFQATT and CDR2 SNEGSKA (reference sequence). Deletions cut 2 bases from V and 0 bases from J, with 13 bases between. CDR3 length: 15 amino acids. The CDR3 sequence: CSARPGLGLNTEAFF. CDR3 nucleotide sequence: TGCAGTGCTAGACCAGGCCTGGGACTGAACACTGAAGCTTTCTTT.

This clonotype has ten or more counts. This chain joins TRBV5-6 and TRBJ2-4, with D perhaps matching TRBD1 (6 bases). CDR3 size: 15 residues. Germline loops: CDR1 SGHDT, CDR2 YYEEEE. V lost 7 bases to trimming and J lost 1 base, with 15 bases between them. For the CDR3, the DNA is TGTGCCAGCCACGGACAGTCGACCGCCAAAAACATTCAGTACTTC. It translates to CASHGQSTAKNIQYF.

The chain recombines TRBV5-5 with TRBJ1-1; no clear D gene. The CDR3 extends over 13 amino acids. Between the trimmed V and J ends, which lost 5 bases and 0 bases, there was a span of 8 bases. Germline V gene lookup returns CDR1 SGHKS and CDR2 YYEKEE (reference sequence). This chain's CDR3 is CASREVMNTEAFF. CDR3 nucleotide sequence: TGTGCCAGCAGGGAGGTGATGAACACTGAAGCTTTCTTT.